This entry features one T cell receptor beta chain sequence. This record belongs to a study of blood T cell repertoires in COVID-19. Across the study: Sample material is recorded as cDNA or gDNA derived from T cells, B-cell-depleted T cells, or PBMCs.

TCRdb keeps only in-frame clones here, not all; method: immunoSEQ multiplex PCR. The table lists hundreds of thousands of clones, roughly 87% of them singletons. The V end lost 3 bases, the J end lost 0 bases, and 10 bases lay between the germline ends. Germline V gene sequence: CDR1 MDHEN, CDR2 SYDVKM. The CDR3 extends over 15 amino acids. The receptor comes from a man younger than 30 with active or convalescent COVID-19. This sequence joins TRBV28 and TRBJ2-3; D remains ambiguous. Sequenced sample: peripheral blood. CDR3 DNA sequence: TGTGCCAGCAGTTTCCTCCTCCTTAGCACAGATACGCAGTATTTT. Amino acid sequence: CASSFLLLSTDTQYF.